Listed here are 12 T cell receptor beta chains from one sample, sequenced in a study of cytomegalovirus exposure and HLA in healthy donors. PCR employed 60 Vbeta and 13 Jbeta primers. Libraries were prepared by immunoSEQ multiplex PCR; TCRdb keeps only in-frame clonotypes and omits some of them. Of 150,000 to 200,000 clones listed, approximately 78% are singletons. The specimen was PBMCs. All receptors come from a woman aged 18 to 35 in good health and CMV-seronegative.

The CDR3 DNA reads as TGTGCCAGCAGTGAATATGGCCCCCAAGAGACCCAGTACTTC. It codes for CASSEYGPQETQYF. The chain joins TRBV25-1 to TRBJ2-5; no firm D call. V was cut by 0 bases and J by 1 base, with 6 bases left in between. This CDR3 has 14 amino acids. CDR1 is MGHDK and CDR2 is SYGVNS in the germline V gene.

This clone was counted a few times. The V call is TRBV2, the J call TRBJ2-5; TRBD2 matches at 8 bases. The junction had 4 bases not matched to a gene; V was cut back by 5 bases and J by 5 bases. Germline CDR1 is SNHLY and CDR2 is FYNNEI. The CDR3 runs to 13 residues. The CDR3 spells CASSPGGRETQYF. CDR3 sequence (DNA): TGTGCCAGCAGTCCCGGCGGGAGGGAGACCCAGTACTTC.

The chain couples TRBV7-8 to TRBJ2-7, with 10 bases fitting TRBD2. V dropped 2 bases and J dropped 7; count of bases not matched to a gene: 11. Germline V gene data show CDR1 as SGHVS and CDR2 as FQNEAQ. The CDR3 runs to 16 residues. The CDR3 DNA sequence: TGTGCCAGCAGCTTAATCCCTCTAGCGGGAGTGGGTGAGCAGTACTTC. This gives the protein CASSLIPLAGVGEQYF.

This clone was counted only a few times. The CDR3 DNA sequence: TGTGCCAGCAGCTTCGGACTAGCGGGAGTCCATGAGCAGTTCTTC. Protein: CASSFGLAGVHEQFF. V usage is TRBV7-9 and J usage is TRBJ2-1; 13 bases agree with TRBD2. J was trimmed by 8 bases and V by 3 bases; bases with no gene match: 4. This CDR3 has 15 residues. CDR1 SEHNR and CDR2 FQNEAQ come from the germline V gene (reference sequence).

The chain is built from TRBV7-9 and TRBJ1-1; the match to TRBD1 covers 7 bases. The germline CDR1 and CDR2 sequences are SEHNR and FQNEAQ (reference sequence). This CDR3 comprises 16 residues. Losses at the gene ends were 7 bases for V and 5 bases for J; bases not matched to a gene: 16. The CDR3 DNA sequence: TGTGCCAGCATCTCCGGGGGGGTTGACAGGGTAACTGAAGCTTTCTTT. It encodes CASISGGVDRVTEAFF.

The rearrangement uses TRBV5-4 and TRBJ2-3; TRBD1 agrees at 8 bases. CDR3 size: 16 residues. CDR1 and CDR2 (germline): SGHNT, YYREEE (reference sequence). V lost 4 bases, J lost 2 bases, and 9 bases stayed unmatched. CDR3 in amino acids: CASSSDRDRYTDTQYF. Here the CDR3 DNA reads TGTGCCAGCAGCAGCGACCGGGACAGGTACACAGATACGCAGTATTTT.

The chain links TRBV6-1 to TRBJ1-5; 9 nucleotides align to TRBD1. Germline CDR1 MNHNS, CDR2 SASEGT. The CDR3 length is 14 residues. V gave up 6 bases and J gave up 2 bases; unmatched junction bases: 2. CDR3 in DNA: TGTGCCAGCAGGGACAGGGGAGGCAATCAGCCCCAGCATTTT. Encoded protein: CASRDRGGNQPQHF.

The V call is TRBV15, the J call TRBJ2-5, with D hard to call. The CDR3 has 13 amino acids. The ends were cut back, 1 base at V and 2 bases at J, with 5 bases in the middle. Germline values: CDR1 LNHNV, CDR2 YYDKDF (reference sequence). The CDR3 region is CATSRAKQETQYF. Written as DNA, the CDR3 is TGTGCCACCAGCAGAGCTAAACAAGAGACCCAGTACTTC.

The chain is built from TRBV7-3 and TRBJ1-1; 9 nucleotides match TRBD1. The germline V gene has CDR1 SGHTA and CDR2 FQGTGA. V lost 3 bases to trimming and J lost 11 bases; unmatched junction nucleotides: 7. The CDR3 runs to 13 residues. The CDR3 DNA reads TGTGCCAGCAGCTTCACAGGGGGCGGGATTGCTTTCTTT. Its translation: CASSFTGGGIAFF.

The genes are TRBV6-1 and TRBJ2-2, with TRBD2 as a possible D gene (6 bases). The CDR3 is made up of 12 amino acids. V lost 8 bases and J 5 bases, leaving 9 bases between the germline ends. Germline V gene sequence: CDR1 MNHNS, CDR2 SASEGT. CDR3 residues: CASGAGTGELFF. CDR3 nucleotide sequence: TGTGCCAGCGGCGCGGGAACCGGGGAGCTGTTTTTT.

The CDR3: CASSLTGVGNQPQHF. The DNA of the CDR3 is TGCGCCAGCAGCTTGACAGGGGTGGGCAATCAGCCCCAGCATTTT. The chain employs TRBV5-1 and TRBJ1-5; 7 bases agree with TRBD1. This CDR3 has 15 residues. The V and J ends lost 1 base and 2 bases, in that order; junction bases with no gene match: 3. CDR1 SGHRS and CDR2 YFSETQ come from the germline V gene.

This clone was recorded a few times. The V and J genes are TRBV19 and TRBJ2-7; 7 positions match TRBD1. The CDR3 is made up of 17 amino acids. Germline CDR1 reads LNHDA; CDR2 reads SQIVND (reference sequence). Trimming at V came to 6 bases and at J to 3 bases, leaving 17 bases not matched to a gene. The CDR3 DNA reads TGTGCCAGTAGCCCGATTTTGACCCGGGACAGATACTACGAGCAGTACTTC. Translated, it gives CASSPILTRDRYYEQYF.